The present entry profiles one TCR beta chain with its context. TCRdb reprocessed the 5' RACE reads, with one entry per CDR3 protein and no DNA. The sample data list about 370,000 distinct CDR3 sequences. This sample was taken from a study of T cells expressing NK-cell markers. Germline CDR1 SEHNR, CDR2 FQNEAQ (reference sequence). There are 12 residues in the CDR3. The chain is built from TRBV7-9 and TRBJ2-1. Sequenced input: blood T cells: a sorted CD56 or NKG2C T cell subset, CD4+ or CD8+ T cells, or bulk PBMC T cells (not recorded which). The origin of this receptor is a woman aged 45-60 years in good health. The CDR3 spells CASSAARREQFF.